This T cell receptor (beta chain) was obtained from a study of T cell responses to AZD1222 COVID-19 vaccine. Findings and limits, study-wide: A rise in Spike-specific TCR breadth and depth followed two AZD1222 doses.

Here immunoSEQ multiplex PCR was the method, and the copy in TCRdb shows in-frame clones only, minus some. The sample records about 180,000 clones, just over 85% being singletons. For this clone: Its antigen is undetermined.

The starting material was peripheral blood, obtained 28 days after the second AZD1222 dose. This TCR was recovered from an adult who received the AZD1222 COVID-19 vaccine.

The CDR3 DNA follows: TGCGCCAGCAGCGGGGGCCGTCAACAAGAGACCCAGTACTTC. Amino acids: CASSGGRQQETQYF. The chain combines TRBV5-1 with TRBJ2-5; a possible D gene is TRBD1 (6 bases). Germline V lookup: CDR1 SGHRS, CDR2 YFSETQ. Trimming removed 4 bases at V and 2 bases at J, with 12 bases between. This CDR3 contains 14 residues.